These T cell receptor beta chains were read from a single sample in a study of cytomegalovirus exposure and HLA in healthy donors. TCRdb's table, derived via immunoSEQ multiplex PCR, lists solely in-frame clones and lacks some. This table holds 65,000 or so clones, about 94% found once. Sequencing was done on a sample of PBMCs. The receptors derive from a man aged 18 to 30 in good health and CMV-seropositive. Each CDR3 is given with its conserved first and last residue. A D gene is named only where the DNA matches it firmly. Where a row states a size, it is once, few, many or the class of an expanded clone; other rows omit it.

CDR3 protein,CDR3 DNA,CDR3 length,J gene,V gene,clone size,D gene
CASSEMGSGTADSYEQYF,TGTGCCAGCAGTGAAATGGGATCCGGGACAGCGGATTCCTACGAGCAGTACTTC,18,TRBJ2-7,TRBV6-1,NA,TRBD1
CARSRIGQGTGLGRYGYTF,TGTGCCAGAAGCCGCATTGGCCAAGGGACAGGCTTGGGAAGGTATGGCTACACCTTC,19,TRBJ1-2,TRBV5-3,NA,TRBD1
CASSEGTVNTGELFF,TGTGCCAGCAGTGAAGGGACAGTTAACACCGGGGAGCTGTTTTTT,15,TRBJ2-2,TRBV25-1,NA,TRBD1
CASHPTTGPYNEQFF,TGTGCCAGCCACCCCACCACGGGTCCCTACAATGAGCAGTTCTTC,15,TRBJ2-1,TRBV18,NA,NA
CASSEGYRQEPNNEQFF,TGTGCCAGCAGTGAAGGCTACCGACAGGAACCGAACAATGAGCAGTTCTTC,17,TRBJ2-1,TRBV2,NA,NA
CASSHAIAETTDTQYF,TGTGCCAGTAGTCACGCCATAGCGGAAACCACAGATACGCAGTATTTT,16,TRBJ2-3,TRBV19,NA,NA
CASSLPTGLGSNQPQHF,TGTGCCAGCAGCTTACCCACAGGGTTAGGTAGCAATCAGCCCCAGCATTTT,17,TRBJ1-5,TRBV7-2,NA,NA
CASSYRLRGYGYTF,TGTGCCAGCAGTTACCGCCTCAGGGGGTATGGCTACACCTTC,14,TRBJ1-2,TRBV28,NA,TRBD1
CATSRAQGQGADEQFF,TGTGCCACCAGCAGAGCTCAAGGACAGGGGGCCGATGAGCAGTTCTTC,16,TRBJ2-1,TRBV15,few,TRBD1
CASSLYRGLNNEQFF,TGTGCCAGCAGTCTCTACAGGGGGCTAAACAATGAGCAGTTCTTC,15,TRBJ2-1,TRBV27,NA,TRBD1
CASGLPGTNSDTQYF,TGTGCTAGTGGTTTGCCCGGGACTAACTCAGATACGCAGTATTTT,15,TRBJ2-3,TRBV12-5,NA,TRBD2
CASSVGSSGPNEKLFF,TGTGCCAGCAGCGTAGGATCCTCAGGGCCTAATGAAAAACTGTTTTTT,16,TRBJ1-4,TRBV9,NA,NA
CASSQENAGQGFEAFF,TGCGCCAGCAGCCAAGAGAACGCGGGACAGGGCTTTGAAGCTTTCTTT,16,TRBJ1-1,TRBV4-3,NA,TRBD1
CASSRTGGRGDTQYF,TGTGCCAGCAGCCGGACAGGGGGCCGTGGAGATACGCAGTATTTT,15,TRBJ2-3,TRBV7-2,NA,TRBD1
CASRPPPDRGVKNIQYF,TGTGCCAGCAGACCTCCCCCCGACAGGGGGGTTAAAAACATTCAGTACTTC,17,TRBJ2-4,TRBV28,NA,TRBD1
CASSGRDRGLFLFF,TGTGCCAGCAGTGGCCGGGACAGAGGACTCTTTCTGTTTTTT,14,TRBJ1-4,TRBV6-1,NA,TRBD1
CASSPQGAGEKLFF,TGTGCCAGCAGCCCTCAGGGGGCGGGTGAAAAACTGTTTTTT,14,TRBJ1-4,TRBV7-9,NA,TRBD1
CASSLAGRVNTEAFF,TGTGCCAGCAGCTTAGCAGGGAGGGTTAACACTGAAGCTTTCTTT,15,TRBJ1-1,TRBV7-9,NA,NA
CASSEDRETDSNQPQHF,TGCGCCAGCAGTGAGGACAGGGAAACGGATAGCAATCAGCCCCAGCATTTT,17,TRBJ1-5,TRBV10-1,NA,TRBD1
CASSLRREVETQYF,TGTGCCAGCAGCTTAAGACGGGAGGTAGAGACCCAGTACTTC,14,TRBJ2-5,TRBV7-9,NA,TRBD2
CAQGSGDTQYF,TGTGCCCAGGGGAGTGGAGATACGCAGTATTTT,11,TRBJ2-3,TRBV28,NA,NA
CASSHPRGQGAGTQYF,TGTGCCAGCAGCCACCCACGGGGACAGGGGGCAGGGACGCAGTATTTT,16,TRBJ2-3,TRBV7-2,NA,TRBD1
CATSRDWDRLPLVDTQYF,TGTGCCACCAGCAGAGATTGGGATCGACTACCTCTCGTAGATACGCAGTATTTT,18,TRBJ2-3,TRBV15,once,NA
CASSPGTGFNQPQHF,TGTGCCAGCAGCCCCGGGACAGGGTTCAATCAGCCCCAGCATTTT,15,TRBJ1-5,TRBV6-5,NA,TRBD1
CASSQGQGEETQYF,TGTGCCAGCAGCCAAGGACAGGGCGAAGAGACCCAGTACTTC,14,TRBJ2-5,TRBV14,NA,TRBD1
CASSPTGNTGELFF,TGTGCCAGCAGTCCGACAGGGAACACCGGGGAGCTGTTTTTT,14,TRBJ2-2,TRBV2,NA,NA
CASSGQGNTGELFF,TGCGCCAGCAGCGGGCAGGGCAACACCGGGGAGCTGTTTTTT,14,TRBJ2-2,TRBV4-1,NA,NA
CASSLEGGGYNEQFF,TGCGCCAGCAGCTTGGAGGGCGGGGGCTACAATGAGCAGTTCTTC,15,TRBJ2-1,TRBV5-1,NA,TRBD2
CASREDRGGEKLFF,TGTGCCAGCAGAGAGGACAGGGGCGGCGAAAAACTGTTTTTT,14,TRBJ1-4,TRBV2,NA,TRBD1
CAVLSAGFSNQPQHF,TGTGCCGTACTCTCCGCCGGGTTCTCGAATCAGCCCCAGCATTTT,15,TRBJ1-5,TRBV6-1,NA,NA
CASSQVLAGDNEQFF,TGCGCCAGCAGCCAAGTCCTAGCGGGGGACAATGAGCAGTTCTTC,15,TRBJ2-1,TRBV4-1,NA,TRBD2
CASSTRDLGFLDTQYF,TGTGCCAGCAGCACACGGGACTTGGGCTTTTTGGATACGCAGTATTTT,16,TRBJ2-3,TRBV9,NA,NA
CASTAGGGFQPQHF,TGTGCCAGCACCGCAGGAGGGGGCTTTCAGCCCCAGCATTTT,14,TRBJ1-5,TRBV28,NA,TRBD1
CASSFLVYRNPIYEQYF,TGTGCCAGCAGTTTCCTCGTCTACCGAAACCCCATCTACGAGCAGTACTTC,17,TRBJ2-7,TRBV28,NA,NA
CASSIPGTGVPEAFF,TGTGCCAGCAGCATACCCGGGACAGGGGTTCCTGAAGCTTTCTTT,15,TRBJ1-1,TRBV5-6,NA,TRBD1
CASSPGTGGNYGYTF,TGTGCCAGCAGCCCCGGGACAGGGGGAAACTATGGCTACACCTTC,15,TRBJ1-2,TRBV7-3,NA,TRBD1
CASSEVEGQGINQPQHF,TGTGCCAGCAGTGAAGTGGAGGGACAGGGCATCAATCAGCCCCAGCATTTT,17,TRBJ1-5,TRBV2,NA,TRBD1
CASSQESLGGYNEQFF,TGCGCCAGCAGCCAAGAATCTCTAGGGGGTTACAATGAGCAGTTCTTC,16,TRBJ2-1,TRBV4-3,NA,NA
CASNQRGANTEAFF,TGTGCCAGTAACCAGCGGGGAGCGAACACTGAAGCTTTCTTT,14,TRBJ1-1,TRBV19,NA,NA
CASRRDRAGATNEKLFF,TGCGCCAGCAGGCGCGACAGGGCGGGCGCAACTAATGAAAAACTGTTTTTT,17,TRBJ1-4,TRBV4-1,NA,TRBD1
CASSSYSGGTDTQYF,TGTGCCAGCAGCTCTTATAGCGGGGGGACAGATACGCAGTATTTT,15,TRBJ2-3,TRBV13,NA,TRBD2
CASSFPAGGQETQYF,TGTGCCAGCAGTTTCCCAGCGGGGGGACAAGAGACCCAGTACTTC,15,TRBJ2-5,TRBV28,NA,TRBD2
CASSGQQETQYF,TGTGCCAGCTCTGGACAACAAGAGACCCAGTACTTC,12,TRBJ2-5,TRBV18,NA,NA
CASSQDGYRVSPNQPQHF,TGCGCCAGCAGCCAAGATGGGTACAGGGTGTCCCCGAATCAGCCCCAGCATTTT,18,TRBJ1-5,TRBV4-1,NA,NA
CASNMGGSQNEQFF,TGTGCCAGCAATATGGGGGGTTCCCAGAATGAGCAGTTCTTC,14,TRBJ2-1,TRBV27,NA,NA
CASSLAGAAGINQPQHF,TGTGCCAGCAGCTTAGCGGGGGCAGCAGGGATTAATCAGCCCCAGCATTTT,17,TRBJ1-5,TRBV7-9,NA,NA
CASSPGLISVNEQFF,TGTGCCAGCAGTCCGGGTCTTATATCCGTCAATGAGCAGTTCTTC,15,TRBJ2-1,TRBV27,NA,NA
CASHQFSTDTQYF,TGTGCCAGCCACCAGTTTAGCACAGATACGCAGTATTTT,13,TRBJ2-3,TRBV7-8,NA,NA
CASSGFPGANVLTF,TGTGCCAGCTCCGGGTTTCCTGGGGCCAACGTCCTGACTTTC,14,TRBJ2-6,TRBV11-3,NA,NA
CASSLGQGANQPQHF,TGTGCCAGCAGTCTCGGGCAGGGGGCCAATCAGCCCCAGCATTTT,15,TRBJ1-5,TRBV28,NA,TRBD1
CASSLTGTGREEQYF,TGTGCCAGCAGCCTAACCGGGACAGGGAGAGAAGAGCAGTACTTC,15,TRBJ2-7,TRBV7-9,NA,TRBD1
CASSPGQVSYNEQFF,TGTGCCAGCAGCCCCGGTCAGGTCTCCTACAATGAGCAGTTCTTC,15,TRBJ2-1,TRBV27,NA,NA
CASTGVGQNTEAFF,TGTGCCAGCACCGGGGTGGGACAGAACACTGAAGCTTTCTTT,14,TRBJ1-1,TRBV7-9,NA,NA
CASSLGWTGKQPQHF,TGTGCCAGCAGCTTGGGTTGGACAGGCAAACAGCCCCAGCATTTT,15,TRBJ1-5,TRBV5-6,NA,TRBD1
CASSSLRDRLYEQYF,TGTGCCAGCAGTTCCCTCCGGGACAGACTCTACGAGCAGTACTTC,15,TRBJ2-7,TRBV27,NA,TRBD1
CASSFTGSAYNEQFF,TGTGCCAGCAGCTTTACGGGTTCGGCCTACAATGAGCAGTTCTTC,15,TRBJ2-1,TRBV5-6,NA,NA
CASSVAPGQIGNTIYF,TGTGCCAGCAGCGTAGCTCCGGGACAGATTGGAAACACCATATATTTT,16,TRBJ1-3,TRBV9,NA,TRBD1